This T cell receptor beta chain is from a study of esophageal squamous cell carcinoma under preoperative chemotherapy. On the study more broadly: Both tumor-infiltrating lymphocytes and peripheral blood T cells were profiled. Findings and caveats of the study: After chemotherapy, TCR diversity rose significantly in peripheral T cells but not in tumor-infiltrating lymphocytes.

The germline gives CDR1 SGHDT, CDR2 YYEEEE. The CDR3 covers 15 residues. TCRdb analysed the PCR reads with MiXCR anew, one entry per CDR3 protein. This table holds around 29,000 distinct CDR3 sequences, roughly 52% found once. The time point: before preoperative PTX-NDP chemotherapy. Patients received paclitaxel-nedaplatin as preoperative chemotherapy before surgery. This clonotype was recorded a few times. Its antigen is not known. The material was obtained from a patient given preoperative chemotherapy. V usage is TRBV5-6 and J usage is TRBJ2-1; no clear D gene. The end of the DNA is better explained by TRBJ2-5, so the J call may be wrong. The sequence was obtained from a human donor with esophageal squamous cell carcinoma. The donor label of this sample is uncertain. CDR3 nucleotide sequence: TGTGCCAGCAGCCCCTGGAAAGTCCAGATAGAGACCCAGTACTTC. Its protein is CASSPWKVQIETQYF.